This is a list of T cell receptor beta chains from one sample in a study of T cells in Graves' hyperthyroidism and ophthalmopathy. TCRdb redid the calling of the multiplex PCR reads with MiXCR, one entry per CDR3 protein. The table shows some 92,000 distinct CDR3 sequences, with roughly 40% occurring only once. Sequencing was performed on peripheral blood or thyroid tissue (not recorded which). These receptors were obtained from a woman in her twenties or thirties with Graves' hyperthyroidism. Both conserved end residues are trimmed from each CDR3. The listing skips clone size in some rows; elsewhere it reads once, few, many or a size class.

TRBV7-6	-	ASSRWGTEAF
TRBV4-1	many	ASSLRGGRGRVDEQY
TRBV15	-	ATSSPRGIYEQY
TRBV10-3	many	ATKGHGNTIY
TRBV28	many	ASSRLAGGVNYEQY
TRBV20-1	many	SARREADSYEQY
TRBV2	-	ASSKGGLGGELF
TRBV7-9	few	ASTGTGDNTGELF
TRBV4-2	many	ASSQRLAGGSEQF
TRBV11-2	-	ASRPLGTLNTEAL
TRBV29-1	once	SVRGTGGFHEQY
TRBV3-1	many	ASSRTGLYEQY
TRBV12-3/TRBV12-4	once	ASRGTTSGYEQY
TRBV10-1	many	HPPYGYT
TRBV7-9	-	ASSSPGFYEQY
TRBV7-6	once	ASSSRLDGRTGDTIC
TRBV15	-	ATSSQPGLNTEAF
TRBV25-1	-	ASSEFAGNTEAF
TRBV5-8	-	ASRDAVDYTFGSGTDGNTEAF
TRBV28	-	ASSLPLGVLPTPYEQY
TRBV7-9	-	ASSPPPGQGGNEQY